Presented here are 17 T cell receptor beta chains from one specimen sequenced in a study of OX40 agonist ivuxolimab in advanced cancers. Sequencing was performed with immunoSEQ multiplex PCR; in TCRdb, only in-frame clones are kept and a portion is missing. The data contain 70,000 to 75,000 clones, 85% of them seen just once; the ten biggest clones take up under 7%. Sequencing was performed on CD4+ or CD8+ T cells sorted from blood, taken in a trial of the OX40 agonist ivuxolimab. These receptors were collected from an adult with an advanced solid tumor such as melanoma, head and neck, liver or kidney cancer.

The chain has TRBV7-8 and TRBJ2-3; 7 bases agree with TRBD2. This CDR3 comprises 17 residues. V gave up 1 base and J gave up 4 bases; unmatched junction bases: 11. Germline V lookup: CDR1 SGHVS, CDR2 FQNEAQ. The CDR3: CASSLGRLAERADTQYF. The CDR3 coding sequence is TGTGCCAGCAGCTTAGGCAGACTAGCAGAGAGGGCAGATACGCAGTATTTT.

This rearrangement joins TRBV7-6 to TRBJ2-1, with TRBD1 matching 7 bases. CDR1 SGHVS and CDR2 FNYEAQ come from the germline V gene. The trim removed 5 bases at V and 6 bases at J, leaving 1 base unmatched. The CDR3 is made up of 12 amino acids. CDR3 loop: CASSRDSNEQFF. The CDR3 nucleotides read TGTGCCAGCAGCCGGGACAGCAATGAGCAGTTCTTC.

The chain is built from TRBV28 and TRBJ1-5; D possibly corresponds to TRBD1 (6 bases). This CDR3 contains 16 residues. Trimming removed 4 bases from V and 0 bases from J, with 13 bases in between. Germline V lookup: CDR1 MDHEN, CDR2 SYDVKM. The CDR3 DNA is TGTGCCAGCAGTTCAGGGACACTTTATAGCAATCAGCCCCAGCATTTT. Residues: CASSSGTLYSNQPQHF.

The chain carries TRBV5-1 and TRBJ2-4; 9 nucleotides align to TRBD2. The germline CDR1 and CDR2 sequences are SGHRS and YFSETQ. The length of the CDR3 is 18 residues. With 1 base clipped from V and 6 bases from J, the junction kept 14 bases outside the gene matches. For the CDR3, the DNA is TGCGCCAGCAGCTTGTACGGCGGGGGGGCCGGTTCTAGAAACATTCAGTACTTC. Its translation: CASSLYGGGAGSRNIQYF.

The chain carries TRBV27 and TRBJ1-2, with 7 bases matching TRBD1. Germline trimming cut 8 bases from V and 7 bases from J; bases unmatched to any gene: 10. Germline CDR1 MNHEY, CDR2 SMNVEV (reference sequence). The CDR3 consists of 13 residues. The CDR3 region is CASARQGFGGYTF. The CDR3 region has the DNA TGTGCCAGCGCTCGACAGGGTTTTGGTGGCTACACCTTC.

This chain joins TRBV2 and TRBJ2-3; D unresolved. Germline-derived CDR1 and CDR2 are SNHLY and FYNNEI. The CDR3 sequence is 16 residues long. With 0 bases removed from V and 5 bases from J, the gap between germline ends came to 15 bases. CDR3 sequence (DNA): TGTGCCAGCAGTGAAGCGCTTGGATCCCCCGAAGATACGCAGTATTTT. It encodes CASSEALGSPEDTQYF.

CDR3 nucleotides: TGTGCCAGCAGTTACGGGGGAAATGGCTACACCTTC. The encoded protein is CASSYGGNGYTF. The chain is built from TRBV6-5 and TRBJ1-2, with D maybe TRBD1 (5 bases). The CDR3 runs 12 residues. CDR1 and CDR2 (germline): MNHEY, SVGAGI. The V gene lost 2 bases and the J gene lost 6 bases, with 7 bases spanning the gap.

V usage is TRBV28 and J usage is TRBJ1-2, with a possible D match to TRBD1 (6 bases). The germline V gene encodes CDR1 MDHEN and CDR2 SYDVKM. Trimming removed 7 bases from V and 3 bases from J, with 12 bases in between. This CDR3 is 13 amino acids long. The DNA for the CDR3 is TGTGCCAGCATAGGGGGTTGGGACTATGGCTACACCTTC. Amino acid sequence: CASIGGWDYGYTF.

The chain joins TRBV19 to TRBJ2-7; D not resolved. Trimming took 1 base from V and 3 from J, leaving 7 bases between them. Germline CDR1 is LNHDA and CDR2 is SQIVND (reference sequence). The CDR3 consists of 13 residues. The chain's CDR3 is CASSIGQDYEQYV. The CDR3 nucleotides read TGTGCCAGTAGTATAGGCCAGGACTACGAGCAGTACGTC.

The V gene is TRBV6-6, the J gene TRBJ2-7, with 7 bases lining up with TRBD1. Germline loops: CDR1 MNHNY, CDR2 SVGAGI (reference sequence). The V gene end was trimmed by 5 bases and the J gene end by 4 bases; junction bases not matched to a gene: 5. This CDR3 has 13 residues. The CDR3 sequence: CASSRDRPYEQYV. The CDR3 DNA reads TGTGCCAGCAGTCGGGACAGACCGTACGAGCAGTACGTC.

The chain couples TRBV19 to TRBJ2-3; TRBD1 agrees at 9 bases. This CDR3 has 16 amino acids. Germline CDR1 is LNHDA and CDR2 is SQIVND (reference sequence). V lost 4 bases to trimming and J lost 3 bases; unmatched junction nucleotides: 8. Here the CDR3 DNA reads TGTGCCAGTAGTAGGACAGGGGAAGTGGTGACAGATACGCAGTATTTT. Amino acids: CASSRTGEVVTDTQYF.

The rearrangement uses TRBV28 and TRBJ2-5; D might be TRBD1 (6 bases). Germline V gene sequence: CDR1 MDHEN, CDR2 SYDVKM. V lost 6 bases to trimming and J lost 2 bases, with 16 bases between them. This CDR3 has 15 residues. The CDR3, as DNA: TGTGCCAGCAGAGCAACGGACAGCCCTCAAGAGACCCAGTACTTC. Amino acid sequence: CASRATDSPQETQYF.

The CDR3 sequence: CASSAKTGSDTQYF. Here the CDR3 DNA reads TGTGCCAGCAGCGCAAAGACAGGTTCAGATACGCAGTATTTT. The gene calls are TRBV9 and TRBJ2-3, with D possibly matching TRBD1 (6 bases). The germline V gene has CDR1 SGDLS and CDR2 YYNGEE. This CDR3 has 14 amino acids. V lost 3 bases, J lost 4 bases, and 12 bases lay in between.

The CDR3 region has the DNA TGTGCCAGCAGCACCGGGACCGGGGGGCAGTTCTTC. The encoded protein is CASSTGTGGQFF. The gene calls are TRBV5-4 and TRBJ2-1, with D tentatively TRBD2 (6 bases). The V gene's germline CDR1 is SGHNT and CDR2 YYREEE (reference sequence). V lost 4 bases to trimming and J lost 12 bases, with 14 bases between them. The CDR3 extends over 12 amino acids. Together with reference TRBV5-4 and TRBJ2-1, the CDR3 gives the full variable domain: ETGVTQSPTHLIKTRGQQVTLRCSSQSGHNTVSWYQQALGQGPQFIFQYYREEENGRGNFPPRFSGLQFPNYSSELNVNALELDDSALYLCASSTGTGGQFFGPGTRLTVL.

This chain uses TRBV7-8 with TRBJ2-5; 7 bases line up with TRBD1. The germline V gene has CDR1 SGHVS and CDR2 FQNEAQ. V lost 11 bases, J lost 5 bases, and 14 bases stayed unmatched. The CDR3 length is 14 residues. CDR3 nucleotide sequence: TGTGCCTCCTGGCCCGAAGGGGGCCAGGAGACCCAGTACTTC. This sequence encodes CASWPEGGQETQYF. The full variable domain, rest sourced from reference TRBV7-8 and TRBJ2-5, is GAGVSQSPRYKVAKRGQDVALRCDPISGHVSLFWYQQALGQGPEFLTYFQNEAQLDKSGLPSDRFFAERPEGSVSTLKIQRTQQEDSAVYLCASWPEGGQETQYFGPGTRLLVL.

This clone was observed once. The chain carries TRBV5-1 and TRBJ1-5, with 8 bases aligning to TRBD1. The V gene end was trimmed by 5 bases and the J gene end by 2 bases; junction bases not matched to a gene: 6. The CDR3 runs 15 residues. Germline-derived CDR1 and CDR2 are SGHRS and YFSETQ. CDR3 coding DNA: TGCGCCAGCAGGGAGGGACAGGCTCGCAATCAGCCCCAGCATTTT. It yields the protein CASREGQARNQPQHF.

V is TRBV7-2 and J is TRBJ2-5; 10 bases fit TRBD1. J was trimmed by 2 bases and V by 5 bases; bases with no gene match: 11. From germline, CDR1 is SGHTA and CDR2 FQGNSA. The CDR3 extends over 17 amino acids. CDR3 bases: TGTGCCAGCAGCGAACTAAGAGGGGGACAGGGGCAAGAGACCCAGTACTTC. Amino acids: CASSELRGGQGQETQYF.